Sequencing of this T cell receptor beta chain was carried out in a study of blood T cells in healthy people across ages. V lost 0 bases to trimming and J lost 3 bases, with 5 bases between them. The CDR3 totals 13 residues. Per the germline V gene, CDR1 is MNHNS and CDR2 is SASEGT. Every donor contributed approximately 10 milliliters of peripheral blood by blood draw. Next came a second PCR, run for about 7 to 12 cycles, which used a sample-barcoded 5' primer along with a J-beta primer mix. TCRdb passed the 5' RACE reads through MiXCR, listing each CDR3 protein once. The table records under 800,000 distinct CDR3 sequences, roughly 21% of them present only once.

This sequence originates from a man between 65 and 85 years old in good health. The chain recombines TRBV6-1 with TRBJ1-1, with D unclear. The sample was blood. The CDR3 bases are TGTGCCAGCAGTGAAGCGCTAGACACTGAAGCTTTCTTT. Translation gives CASSEALDTEAFF.